This T cell receptor beta chain was captured by sequencing in a study of blood T cell repertoires in COVID-19. TCRdb's copy holds only in-frame clones and misses some; the assay was immunoSEQ multiplex PCR. The sample yields tens of thousands of clones, 70% to 90% seen once. The CDR3 sequence is 13 residues long. V was shortened by 5 bases and J by 8 bases, with 15 bases between the two germline ends. Germline V gives CDR1 MNHEY, CDR2 SVGEGT. The chain joins TRBV6-2 or TRBV6-3 to TRBJ1-1, with a possible D match to TRBD1 (6 bases). The clonotype originates from a human donor with active COVID-19. The donor label of this sample is uncertain. The material sequenced was peripheral blood. The DNA of the CDR3 is TGTGCCAGCAGTCCGGGAACAGACAGGGAAGCTTTCTTT. It translates to CASSPGTDREAFF.